This T cell receptor beta chain was sequenced during a study of beta chain features in type 1 diabetes. Every isolated RNA sample was fully reverse transcribed, so sequencing captured expressed TCRB transcripts. TCRdb's table, derived via immunoSEQ multiplex PCR, lists solely in-frame clones and lacks some. The table has 300,000 or so clones, 9.3% seen once; the top ten hold about 1%. Germline V gene sequence: CDR1 SEHNR, CDR2 FQNEAQ (reference sequence). V shed 1 base and J shed 6 bases, with 14 bases lying between them. This CDR3 has 15 residues. Notes on the study in general: Across all four CD4+ subsets, people with type 1 diabetes showed modestly shorter TCRB CDR3s.

Worth noting for this clone: Its target is not known.

The sample consisted of central memory CD4+ T cells from blood. V and J are TRBV7-9 and TRBJ2-3, with a tentative D call TRBD2 (7 bases). This sequence was found in a man aged 25-40 years with type 1 diabetes. CDR3 nucleotides: TGTGCCAGCAGCTTAGACGGGGGGCCAGCGGATACGCAGTATTTT. Its translation: CASSLDGGPADTQYF.